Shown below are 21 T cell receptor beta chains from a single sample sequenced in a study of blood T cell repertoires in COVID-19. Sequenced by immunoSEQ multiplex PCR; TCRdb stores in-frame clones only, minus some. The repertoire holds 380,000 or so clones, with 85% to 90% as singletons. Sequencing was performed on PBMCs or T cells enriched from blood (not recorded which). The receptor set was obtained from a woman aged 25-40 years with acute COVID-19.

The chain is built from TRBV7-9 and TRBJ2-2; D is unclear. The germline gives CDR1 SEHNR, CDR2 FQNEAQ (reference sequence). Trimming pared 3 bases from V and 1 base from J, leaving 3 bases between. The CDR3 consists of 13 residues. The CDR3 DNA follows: TGTGCCAGCAGCTTTAGGAACACCGGGGAGCTGTTTTTT. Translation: CASSFRNTGELFF. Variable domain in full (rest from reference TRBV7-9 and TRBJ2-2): DTGVSQNPRHKITKRGQNVTFRCDPISEHNRLYWYRQTLGQGPEFLTYFQNEAQLEKSRLLSDRFSAERPKGSFSTLEIQRTEQGDSAMYLCASSFRNTGELFFGEGSRLTVL.

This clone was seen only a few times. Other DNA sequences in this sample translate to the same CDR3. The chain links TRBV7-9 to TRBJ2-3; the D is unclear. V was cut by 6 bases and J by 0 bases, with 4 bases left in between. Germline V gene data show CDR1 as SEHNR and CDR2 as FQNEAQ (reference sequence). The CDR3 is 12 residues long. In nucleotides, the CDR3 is TGTGCCAGCAGTCGTAGCACAGATACGCAGTATTTT. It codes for CASSRSTDTQYF. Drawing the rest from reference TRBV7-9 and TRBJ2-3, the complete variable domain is DTGVSQNPRHKITKRGQNVTFRCDPISEHNRLYWYRQTLGQGPEFLTYFQNEAQLEKSRLLSDRFSAERPKGSFSTLEIQRTEQGDSAMYLCASSRSTDTQYFGPGTRLTVL.

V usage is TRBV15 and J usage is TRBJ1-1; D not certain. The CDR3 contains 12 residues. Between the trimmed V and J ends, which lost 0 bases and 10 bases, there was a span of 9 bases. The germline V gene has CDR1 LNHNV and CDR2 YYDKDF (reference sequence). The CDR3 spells CATSRDLGRAFF. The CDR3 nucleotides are TGTGCCACCAGCAGAGATCTAGGAAGAGCTTTCTTT.

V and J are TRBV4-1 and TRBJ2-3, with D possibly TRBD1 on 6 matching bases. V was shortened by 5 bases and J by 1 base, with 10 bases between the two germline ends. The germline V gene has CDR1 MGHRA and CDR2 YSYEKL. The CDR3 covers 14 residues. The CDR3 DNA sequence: TGCGCCAGCAGCAAACGGACAGGCACAGATACGCAGTATTTT. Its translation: CASSKRTGTDTQYF.

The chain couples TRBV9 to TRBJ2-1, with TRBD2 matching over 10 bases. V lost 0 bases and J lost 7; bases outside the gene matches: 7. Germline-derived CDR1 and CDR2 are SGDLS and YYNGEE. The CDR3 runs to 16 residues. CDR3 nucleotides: TGTGCCAGCAGCGTAGCTAGCGGGGGTGCTGGAAATGAGCAGTTCTTC. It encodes CASSVASGGAGNEQFF.

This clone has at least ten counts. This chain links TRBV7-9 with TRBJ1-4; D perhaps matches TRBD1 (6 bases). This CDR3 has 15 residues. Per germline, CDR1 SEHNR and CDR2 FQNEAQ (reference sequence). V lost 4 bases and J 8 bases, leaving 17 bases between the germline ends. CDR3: CASSSGIAGTEKLFF. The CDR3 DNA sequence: TGTGCCAGCAGCTCGGGGATCGCCGGGACAGAAAAACTGTTTTTT.

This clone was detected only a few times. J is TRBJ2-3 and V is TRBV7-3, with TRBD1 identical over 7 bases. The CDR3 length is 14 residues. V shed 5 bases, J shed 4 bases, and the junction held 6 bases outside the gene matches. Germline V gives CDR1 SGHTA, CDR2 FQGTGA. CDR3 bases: TGTGCCAGCAGCAAGACAGGGATCGCAGATACGCAGTATTTT. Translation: CASSKTGIADTQYF.

CDR3 coding DNA: TGCAGCGTGGGACTCGATTCCCCAGATACGCAGTATTTT. Protein sequence: CSVGLDSPDTQYF. V gene TRBV29-1 combines with J gene TRBJ2-3; the D gene is possibly TRBD2 (6 bases). Germline V gene lookup returns CDR1 SQVTM and CDR2 ANQGSEA. The CDR3 spans 13 residues. V was shortened by 6 bases and J by 4 bases, with 14 bases between the two germline ends.

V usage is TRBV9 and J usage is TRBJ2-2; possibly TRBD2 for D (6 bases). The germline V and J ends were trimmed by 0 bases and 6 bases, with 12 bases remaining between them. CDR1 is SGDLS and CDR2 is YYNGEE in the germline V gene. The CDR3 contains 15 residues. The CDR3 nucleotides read TGTGCCAGCAGCGTAGCTCAGGCGGGGCCCGGGGAGCTGTTTTTT. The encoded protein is CASSVAQAGPGELFF.

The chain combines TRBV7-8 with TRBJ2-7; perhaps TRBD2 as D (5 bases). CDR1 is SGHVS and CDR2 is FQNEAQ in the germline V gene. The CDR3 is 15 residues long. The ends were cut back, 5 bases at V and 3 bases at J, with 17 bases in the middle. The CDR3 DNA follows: TGTGCCAGCAGCAACCCTAGGACGGGAAGCTACGAGCAGTACTTC. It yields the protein CASSNPRTGSYEQYF.

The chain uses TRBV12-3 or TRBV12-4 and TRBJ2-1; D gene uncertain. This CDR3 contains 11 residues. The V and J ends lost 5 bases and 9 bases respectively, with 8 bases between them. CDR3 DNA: TGTGCCAGCAGTGCACGAGGTGAGCAGTTCTTC. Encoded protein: CASSARGEQFF.

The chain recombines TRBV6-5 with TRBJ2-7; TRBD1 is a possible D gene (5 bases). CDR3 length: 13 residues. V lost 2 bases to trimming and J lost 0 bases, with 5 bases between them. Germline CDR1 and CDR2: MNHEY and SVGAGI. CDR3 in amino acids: CASSYGASYEQYF. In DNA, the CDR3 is TGTGCCAGCAGTTACGGGGCCTCCTACGAGCAGTACTTC.

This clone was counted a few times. CDR3 coding DNA: TGTGCCACCTCGGACCCAGACAGGGGATACGAGCAGTACTTC. Amino acids: CATSDPDRGYEQYF. This sequence joins TRBV19 and TRBJ2-7; TRBD1 matches 8 bases. CDR1 is LNHDA, CDR2 SQIVND, per germline (reference sequence). With 10 bases clipped from V and 4 bases from J, the junction kept 12 bases outside the gene matches. The CDR3 runs to 14 residues.

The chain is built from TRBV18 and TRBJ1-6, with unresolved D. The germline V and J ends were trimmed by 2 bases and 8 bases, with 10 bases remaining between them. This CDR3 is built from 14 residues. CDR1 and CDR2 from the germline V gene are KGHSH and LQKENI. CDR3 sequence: CASSPARSDSPLHF. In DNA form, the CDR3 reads TGTGCCAGCTCACCAGCACGGTCGGATTCACCCCTCCACTTT.

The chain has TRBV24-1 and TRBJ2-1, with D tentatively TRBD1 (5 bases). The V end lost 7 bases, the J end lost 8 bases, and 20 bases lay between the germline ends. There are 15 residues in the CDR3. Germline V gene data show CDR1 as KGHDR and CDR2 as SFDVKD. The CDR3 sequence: CATSTIIKGKDEQFF. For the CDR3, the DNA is TGTGCCACCAGCACTATCATCAAGGGGAAGGATGAGCAGTTCTTC.

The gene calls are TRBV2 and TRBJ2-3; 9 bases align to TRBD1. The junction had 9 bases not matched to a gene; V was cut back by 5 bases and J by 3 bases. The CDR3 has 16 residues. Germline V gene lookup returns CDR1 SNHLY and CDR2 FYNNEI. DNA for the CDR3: TGTGCCAGCAGTCTACCGCGGGACAGGGTAACAGATACGCAGTATTTT. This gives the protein CASSLPRDRVTDTQYF.

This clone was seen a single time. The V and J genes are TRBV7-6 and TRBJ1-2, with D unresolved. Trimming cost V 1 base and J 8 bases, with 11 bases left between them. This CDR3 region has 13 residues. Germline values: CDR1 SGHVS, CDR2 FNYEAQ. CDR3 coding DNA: TGTGCCAGCAGCTTAGGGTCGGGTCGCGGCTACACCTTC. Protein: CASSLGSGRGYTF.

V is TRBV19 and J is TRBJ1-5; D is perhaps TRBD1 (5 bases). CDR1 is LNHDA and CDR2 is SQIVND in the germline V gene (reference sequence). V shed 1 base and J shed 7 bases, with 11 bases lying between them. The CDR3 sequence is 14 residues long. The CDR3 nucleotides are TGTGCCAGTAGTATAGCCGTAGGGGTGCAGCCCCAGCATTTT. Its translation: CASSIAVGVQPQHF.

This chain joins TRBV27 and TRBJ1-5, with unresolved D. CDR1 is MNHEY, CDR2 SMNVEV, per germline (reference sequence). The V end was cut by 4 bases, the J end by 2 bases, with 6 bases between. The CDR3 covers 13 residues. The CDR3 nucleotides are TGTGCCAGCAGTTGGGGAGGCAATCAGCCCCAGCATTTT. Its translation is CASSWGGNQPQHF.

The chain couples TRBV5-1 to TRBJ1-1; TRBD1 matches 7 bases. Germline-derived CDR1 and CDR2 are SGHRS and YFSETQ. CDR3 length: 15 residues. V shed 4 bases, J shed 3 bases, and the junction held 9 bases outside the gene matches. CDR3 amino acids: CASSLGQEGYTEAFF. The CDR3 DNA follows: TGCGCCAGCAGCCTAGGACAGGAGGGGTACACTGAAGCTTTCTTT.

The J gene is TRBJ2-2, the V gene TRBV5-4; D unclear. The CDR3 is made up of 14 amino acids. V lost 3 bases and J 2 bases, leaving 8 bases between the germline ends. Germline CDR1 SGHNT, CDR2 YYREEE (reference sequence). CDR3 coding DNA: TGTGCCAGCAGCTCCCCCCTAAACACCGGGGAGCTGTTTTTT. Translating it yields CASSSPLNTGELFF.